This entry describes one TCR beta chain. In germline, CDR1 is WNHNN, CDR2 SYGVQD (reference sequence). The CDR3 is 13 residues long. V lost 3 bases and J lost 3; bases outside the gene matches: 2. Treatment specified: 15 to 20 received Ad26.COV2.S at low or high dose, single or two shots; about 5 received placebo; per-sample allocation not given. Samples analyzed were those drawn on day 63 after the first vaccine or placebo injection. This specimen comes from a study of Ad26.COV2.S vaccination and SARS-CoV-2 variants. Sequencing was performed with immunoSEQ multiplex PCR; in TCRdb, only in-frame clones are kept and a portion is missing. Found here are around 380,000 clones, more than 85% of them singletons; the top ten hold roughly 3.2%.

The sequence was obtained from a person between 18 and 60 years old who received the Ad26.COV2.S COVID-19 vaccine or a placebo. This specimen was peripheral blood, taken in a trial of Ad26.COV2.S vaccine versus placebo. The chain uses TRBV10-1 and TRBJ2-7; 7 bases are a match to TRBD2. In nucleotides, the CDR3 is TGCGCCAGCAGTGACAGGGAGGGCTACGAGCAGTACTTC. It translates to CASSDREGYEQYF.